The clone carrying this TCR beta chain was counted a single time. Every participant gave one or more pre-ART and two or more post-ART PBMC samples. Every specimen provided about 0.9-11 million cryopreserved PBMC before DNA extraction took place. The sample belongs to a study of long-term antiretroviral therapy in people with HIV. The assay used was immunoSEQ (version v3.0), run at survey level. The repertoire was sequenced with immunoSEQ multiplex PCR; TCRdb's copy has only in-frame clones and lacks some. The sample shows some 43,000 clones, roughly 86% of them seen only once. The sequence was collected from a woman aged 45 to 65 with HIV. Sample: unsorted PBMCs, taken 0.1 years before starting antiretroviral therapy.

CDR3 in DNA: TGTGCCAGCAGCGTGGGACAGGTAGGAGGAAAGACCCAGTACTTC. This sequence encodes CASSVGQVGGKTQYF. The chain uses TRBV5-6 and TRBJ2-5; 8 bases align to TRBD1. V gave up 4 bases and J gave up 6 bases; unmatched junction bases: 11. The V gene's germline CDR1 is SGHDT and CDR2 YYEEEE. The CDR3 contains 15 residues.